Described below is a single TCR beta chain sequence and its context. The V end was cut by 2 bases, the J end by 5 bases, with 15 bases between. The CDR3 totals 15 residues. CDR1 is SGHTA, CDR2 FQGTGA, per germline. The data stem from a study of blood T cell repertoires in COVID-19. Seattle researchers signed up patients amid active infection and tracked them longitudinally. This table comes from immunoSEQ multiplex PCR, and its TCRdb copy is limited to in-frame clones, with some not included. Of over 35,000 clones listed, about 86% are singletons. Sequencing was performed on peripheral blood. The sequence came from a man aged 35 to 55 with COVID-19, enrolled during active disease. The chain recombines TRBV7-3 with TRBJ2-5, with D possibly matching TRBD1 (6 bases). In nucleotides, the CDR3 is TGTGCCAGCAGCTTACTGGGGGCAGCCTCGGAGACCCAGTACTTC. Amino acid sequence: CASSLLGAASETQYF.